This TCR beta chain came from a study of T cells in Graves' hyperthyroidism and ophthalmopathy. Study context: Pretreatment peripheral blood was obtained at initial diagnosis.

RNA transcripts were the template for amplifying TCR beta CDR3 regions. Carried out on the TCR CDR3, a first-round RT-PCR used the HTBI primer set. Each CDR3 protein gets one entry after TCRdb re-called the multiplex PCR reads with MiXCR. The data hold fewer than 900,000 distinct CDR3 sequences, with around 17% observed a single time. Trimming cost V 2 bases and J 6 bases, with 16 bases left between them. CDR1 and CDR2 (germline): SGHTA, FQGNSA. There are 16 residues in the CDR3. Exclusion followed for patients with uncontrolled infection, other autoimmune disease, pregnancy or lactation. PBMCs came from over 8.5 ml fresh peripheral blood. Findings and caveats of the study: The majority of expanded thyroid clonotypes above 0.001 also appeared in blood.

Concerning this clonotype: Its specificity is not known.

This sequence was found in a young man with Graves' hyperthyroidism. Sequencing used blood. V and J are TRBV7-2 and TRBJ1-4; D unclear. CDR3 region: CASSLFGGVTDEKLFF. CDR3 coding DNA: TGTGCCAGCAGCTTATTTGGAGGAGTTACGGATGAAAAACTGTTTTTT.